The 18 T cell receptor beta chains listed next were all sequenced from one sample in a study of shared T cell receptors in the human thymus. This table comes from immunoSEQ multiplex PCR, and its TCRdb copy is limited to in-frame clones, with some not included. The table includes about 400,000 clones, around 93% detected once. The sequencing sample was made of thymocytes. The receptors were sampled from a human donor.

The CDR3 DNA reads TGTGCCAGCAGCCCAGGGACAGGGAGCTCCTACGAGCAGTACTTC. Translation gives CASSPGTGSSYEQYF. This chain uses TRBV6-5 with TRBJ2-7; TRBD1 agrees at 9 bases. The CDR3 is 15 amino acids. V gave up 6 bases and J gave up 0 bases; unmatched junction bases: 6. The germline gives CDR1 MNHEY, CDR2 SVGAGI.

This clone was seen only once. The chain uses TRBV5-8 and TRBJ2-7, with D perhaps TRBD1 (6 bases). The V end was cut by 2 bases, the J end by 4 bases, with 16 bases between. The CDR3 contains 15 residues. Germline V gene data show CDR1 as SGHTS and CDR2 as YDEGEE. This CDR3 is CASSLLRTARYEQYF. Written as DNA, the CDR3 is TGTGCCAGCAGCTTACTCAGGACAGCCCGGTACGAGCAGTACTTC. The full variable domain, in which reference TRBV5-8 and TRBJ2-7 provide the parts outside the CDR3, is EAGVTQSPTHLIKTRGQQATLRCSPISGHTSVYWYQQALGLGLQFLLWYDEGEERNRGNFPPRFSGRQFPNYSSELNVNALELEDSALYLCASSLLRTARYEQYFGPGTRLTVT.

The chain has TRBV9 and TRBJ1-5, with TRBD1 as a possible D gene (5 bases). Germline assignment: CDR1 SGDLS and CDR2 YYNGEE. V was trimmed by 3 bases and J by 2 bases, leaving 15 bases between them. There are 16 residues in the CDR3. The CDR3 region is CASSAGEPGGNQPQHF. The CDR3 DNA is TGTGCCAGCAGCGCGGGGGAACCAGGTGGCAATCAGCCCCAGCATTTT.

The chain employs TRBV5-1 and TRBJ1-1, with D hard to call. V shed 4 bases and J shed 3 bases, with 10 bases lying between them. Looked up from germline, CDR1 is SGHRS and CDR2 is YFSETQ. The CDR3 is 13 residues long. CDR3 loop: CASSGPFDTEAFF. Here the CDR3 DNA reads TGCGCCAGCAGCGGACCCTTTGACACTGAAGCTTTCTTT.

V is TRBV28 and J is TRBJ2-3; 7 positions match TRBD2. Germline CDR1 is MDHEN and CDR2 is SYDVKM. Losses at the gene ends were 1 base for V and 3 bases for J; bases not matched to a gene: 7. The CDR3 consists of 16 residues. CDR3 loop: CASSLYGGRATDTQYF. CDR3 sequence (DNA): TGTGCCAGCAGTTTATATGGCGGGAGAGCGACAGATACGCAGTATTTT.

The chain joins TRBV21-1 to TRBJ2-7; TRBD1, the table's D call, was not compared with the DNA. TRBV21-1 is a pseudogene segment. This CDR3 is 13 amino acids long. CDR3 protein: CKTTGITSYEQYF. DNA of the CDR3: TGTAAAACGACAGGGATCACTTCCTACGAGCAGTACTTC.

This sequence joins TRBV27 and TRBJ2-7; unclear D gene. V was trimmed by 5 bases and J by 2 bases, leaving 4 bases between them. The CDR3 contains 11 residues. Germline V gene lookup returns CDR1 MNHEY and CDR2 SMNVEV (reference sequence). The CDR3 bases are TGTGCCAGCAGTACCCCCTACGAGCAGTACTTC. Amino acid sequence: CASSTPYEQYF.

The chain uses TRBV6-6 and TRBJ2-1; tentative D call: TRBD1 (6 bases). Per germline, CDR1 MNHNY and CDR2 SVGAGI (reference sequence). V was clipped by 10 bases and J by 2 bases, with 15 bases between them. The CDR3 has 14 amino acids. For the CDR3, the DNA is TGTGCCACAAATACAGGGTCGCCCTACAATGAGCAGTTCTTC. Residues: CATNTGSPYNEQFF.

The J gene is TRBJ2-3, the V gene TRBV27; 11 bases match TRBD2. Trimming removed 8 bases from V and 6 bases from J; junction bases left unmatched: 19. This CDR3 region has 18 residues. The germline V gene has CDR1 MNHEY and CDR2 SMNVEV (reference sequence). The CDR3 loop reads CASRSPGTSGRPSDTQYF. The DNA for the CDR3 is TGTGCCAGCCGATCCCCAGGGACTAGCGGAAGACCGAGTGATACGCAGTATTTT.

This chain joins TRBV5-6 and TRBJ1-3; 9 nucleotides line up with TRBD1. The trim removed 0 bases at V and 8 bases at J, leaving 12 bases unmatched. The CDR3 runs 17 residues. Looked up from germline, CDR1 is SGHDT and CDR2 is YYEEEE. This CDR3 is CASSLGRWTGDEDTIYF. CDR3 in DNA: TGTGCCAGCAGCTTGGGGAGATGGACAGGGGATGAGGACACCATATATTTT.

The genes are TRBV27 and TRBJ2-1; 12 nucleotides match TRBD2. V shed 7 bases and J 0 bases; nucleotides not matched to a gene: 16. The length of the CDR3 is 20 residues. Germline V CDR1 and CDR2: MNHEY, SMNVEV (reference sequence). CDR3 in amino acids: CASTPPGTSGRTSSYNEQFF. The CDR3 DNA reads TGTGCCAGCACTCCCCCCGGGACTAGCGGGCGGACCTCCTCCTACAATGAGCAGTTCTTC.

The J gene is TRBJ2-5, the V gene TRBV7-8; D tentatively reads TRBD1 or TRBD2 (5 bases each). The CDR3 has 19 residues. Germline V gene sequence: CDR1 SGHVS, CDR2 FQNEAQ. Trimming stripped 5 bases from V and 4 bases from J, with 29 bases between. The CDR3, as DNA: TGTGCCAGCAGCCCCACCCGGGACCCAATGGGGCAAATTGGAGAGACCCAGTACTTC. It yields the protein CASSPTRDPMGQIGETQYF.

The genes are TRBV25-1 and TRBJ2-7; 9 bases are shared with TRBD2. CDR1 and CDR2 (germline): MGHDK, SYGVNS. The J segment lost 7 bases and the V segment lost 3 bases, leaving 10 bases of the junction unmatched. This CDR3 contains 15 residues. As DNA, the CDR3 is TGTGCCAGCAGTGACTACGTAGCGGGAGTGGATGAGCAGTACTTC. Translating it yields CASSDYVAGVDEQYF.

The chain is built from TRBV7-8 and TRBJ2-1; no reliable D call. Between the trimmed V and J ends, which lost 3 bases and 3 bases, there was a span of 12 bases. The germline V gene encodes CDR1 SGHVS and CDR2 FQNEAQ. The CDR3 runs 15 residues. The chain's CDR3 is CASSFTRIHYNEQFF. CDR3 nucleotide sequence: TGTGCCAGCAGCTTCACTCGAATCCACTACAATGAGCAGTTCTTC.

The count of this clone is one. The chain links TRBV18 to TRBJ2-5; 11 bases agree with TRBD1. Looked up from germline, CDR1 is KGHSH and CDR2 is LQKENI. This CDR3 comprises 18 residues. Trimming removed 3 bases from V and 2 bases from J; junction bases left unmatched: 11. CDR3 nucleotides: TGTGCCAGCTCACCCCCTCGCGTAAGGGACAGGGGGCAAGAGACCCAGTACTTC. Its protein product is CASSPPRVRDRGQETQYF.

V gene TRBV4-1 combines with J gene TRBJ2-3, with D possibly matching TRBD2 (6 bases). The CDR3 contains 16 residues. Trimming stripped 4 bases from V and 2 bases from J, with 16 bases between. CDR1 MGHRA and CDR2 YSYEKL come from the germline V gene. The DNA for the CDR3 is TGCGCCAGCAGCCCTTGGCGGGGAACTTCCACAGATACGCAGTATTTT. Its protein is CASSPWRGTSTDTQYF.

The chain recombines TRBV4-1 with TRBJ2-7, with 8 bases lining up with TRBD2. Germline V CDR1 and CDR2: MGHRA, YSYEKL. With 1 base clipped from V and 0 bases from J, the junction kept 8 bases outside the gene matches. CDR3 length: 17 residues. CDR3 protein: CASSQGLASGSSYEQYF. DNA of the CDR3: TGCGCCAGCAGCCAAGGACTAGCCAGCGGGAGCTCCTACGAGCAGTACTTC.

In its sample, this clone was seen once. The V call is TRBV11-1, the J call TRBJ1-3; 7 nucleotides match TRBD1. This CDR3 has 15 residues. Losses at the gene ends were 8 bases for V and 0 bases for J; bases not matched to a gene: 7. Germline V CDR1 and CDR2: SGHAT, FQDESV (reference sequence). CDR3 residues: CASRLEGASGNTIYF. The DNA of the CDR3 is TGTGCCAGCCGCCTGGAGGGGGCCTCTGGAAACACCATATATTTT. Based on the CDR3 plus reference TRBV11-1 and TRBJ1-3, the full variable domain is EAEVAQSPRYKITEKSQAVAFWCDPISGHATLYWYRQILGQGPELLVQFQDESVVDDSQLPKDRFSAERLKGVDSTLKIQPAELGDSAMYLCASRLEGASGNTIYFGEGSWLTVV.